This TCR beta chain was sequenced for a study of blood T cell repertoires in COVID-19. Overall study context: COVID-19 samples from acute and convalescent phases originated in the United States, Italy and Spain. The cDNA or gDNA used as material had been derived from T cells, B-cell-depleted T cells, or PBMCs.

Germline V lookup: CDR1 SGHTA, CDR2 FQGNSA. The CDR3 consists of 16 residues. Germline trimming cut 5 bases from V and 6 bases from J; bases unmatched to any gene: 15. Assay used: immunoSEQ multiplex PCR; TCRdb lists only in-frame clones, some missing. The sample contains more than 200,000 clones, around four fifths of which appear only once. The clonotype originates from a woman aged 80 or older with COVID-19, enrolled during active disease. The chain has TRBV7-2 and TRBJ1-2; 7 bases are a match to TRBD1. The specimen was peripheral blood. The CDR3 here is CASSQSPSDREHGYTF. The CDR3 coding sequence is TGTGCCAGCAGCCAGTCCCCGAGCGACAGGGAACATGGCTACACCTTC.